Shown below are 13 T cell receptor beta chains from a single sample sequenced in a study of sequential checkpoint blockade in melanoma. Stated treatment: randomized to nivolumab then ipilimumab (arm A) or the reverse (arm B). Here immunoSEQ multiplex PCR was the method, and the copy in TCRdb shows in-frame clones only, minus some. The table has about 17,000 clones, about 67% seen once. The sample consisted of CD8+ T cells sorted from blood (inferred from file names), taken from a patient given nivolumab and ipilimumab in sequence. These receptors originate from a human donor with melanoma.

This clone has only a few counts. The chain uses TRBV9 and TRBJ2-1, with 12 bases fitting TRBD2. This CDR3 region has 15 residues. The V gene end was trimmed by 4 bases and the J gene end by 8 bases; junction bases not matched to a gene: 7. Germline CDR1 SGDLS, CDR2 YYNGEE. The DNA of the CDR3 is TGTGCCAGCAGCTCCCGGACTAGCGGGAAGGATGAGCAGTTCTTC. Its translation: CASSSRTSGKDEQFF.

CDR3 in amino acids: CASSGSGGAEETQYF. The DNA for the CDR3 is TGTGCCAGCAGCGGTAGCGGGGGGGCCGAAGAGACCCAGTACTTC. The chain uses TRBV9 and TRBJ2-5, with TRBD2 matching over 11 bases. Per the germline V gene, CDR1 is SGDLS and CDR2 is YYNGEE. The ends lost 3 bases at V and 3 bases at J; junction bases unmatched: 4. The CDR3 spans 15 residues.

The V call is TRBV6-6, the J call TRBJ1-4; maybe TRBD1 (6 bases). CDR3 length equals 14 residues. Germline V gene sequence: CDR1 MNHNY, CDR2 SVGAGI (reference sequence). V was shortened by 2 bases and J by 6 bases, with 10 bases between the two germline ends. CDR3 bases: TGTGCCAGCAGTTACCTACAGGGTGATGAAAAACTGTTTTTT. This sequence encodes CASSYLQGDEKLFF.

The CDR3 coding sequence is TGTGCCAGCAGCTTCAAAGTCGGAGATACGCAGTATTTT. Its protein product is CASSFKVGDTQYF. The chain combines TRBV11-2 with TRBJ2-3, with D unclear. The CDR3 has 13 amino acids. The germline V gene encodes CDR1 SGHAT and CDR2 FQNNGV. The germline V and J ends were trimmed by 3 bases and 5 bases, with 9 bases remaining between them.

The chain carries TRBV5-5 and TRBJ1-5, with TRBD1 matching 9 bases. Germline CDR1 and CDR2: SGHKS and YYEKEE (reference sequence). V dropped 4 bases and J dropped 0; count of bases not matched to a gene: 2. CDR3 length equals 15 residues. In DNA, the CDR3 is TGTGCCAGCAGCCAGGGACAGGGTAGCAATCAGCCCCAGCATTTT. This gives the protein CASSQGQGSNQPQHF.

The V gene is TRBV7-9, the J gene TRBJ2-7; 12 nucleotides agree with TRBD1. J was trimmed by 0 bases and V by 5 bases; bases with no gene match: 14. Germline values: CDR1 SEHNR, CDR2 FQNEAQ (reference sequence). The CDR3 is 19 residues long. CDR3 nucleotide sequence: TGTGCCAGCAGCGGGACAGGGGGCGAGATGGGTGAGCTCTCCTACGAGCAGTACGTC. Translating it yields CASSGTGGEMGELSYEQYV.

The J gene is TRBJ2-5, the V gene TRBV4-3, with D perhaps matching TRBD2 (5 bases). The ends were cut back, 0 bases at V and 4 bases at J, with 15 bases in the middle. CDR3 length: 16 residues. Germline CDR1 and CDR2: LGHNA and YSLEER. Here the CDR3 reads CASSQDRGILGETQYF. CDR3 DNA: TGCGCCAGCAGCCAAGACCGAGGGATATTAGGAGAGACCCAGTACTTC.

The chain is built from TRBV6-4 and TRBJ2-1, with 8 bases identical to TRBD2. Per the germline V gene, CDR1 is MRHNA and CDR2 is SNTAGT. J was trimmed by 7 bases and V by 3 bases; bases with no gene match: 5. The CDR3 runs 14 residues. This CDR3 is CASSEGTSANEQFF. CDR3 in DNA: TGTGCCAGCAGTGAGGGGACTAGTGCGAATGAGCAGTTCTTC.

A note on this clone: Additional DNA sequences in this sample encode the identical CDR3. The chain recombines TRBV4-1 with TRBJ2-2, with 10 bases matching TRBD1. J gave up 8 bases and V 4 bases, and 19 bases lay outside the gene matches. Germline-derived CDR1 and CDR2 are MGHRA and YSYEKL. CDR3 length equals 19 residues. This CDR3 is CASSPWAAFGQGVKGELFF. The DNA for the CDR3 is TGCGCCAGCAGCCCATGGGCGGCTTTCGGACAGGGGGTAAAAGGGGAGCTGTTTTTT.

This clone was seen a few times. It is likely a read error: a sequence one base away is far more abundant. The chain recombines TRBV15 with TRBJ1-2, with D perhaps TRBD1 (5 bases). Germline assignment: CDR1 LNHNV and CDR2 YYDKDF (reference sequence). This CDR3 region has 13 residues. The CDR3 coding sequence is TGTGCCACCAGCAGAGAAGGGGACTATCGCTACACCTTC. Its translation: CATSREGDYRYTF.

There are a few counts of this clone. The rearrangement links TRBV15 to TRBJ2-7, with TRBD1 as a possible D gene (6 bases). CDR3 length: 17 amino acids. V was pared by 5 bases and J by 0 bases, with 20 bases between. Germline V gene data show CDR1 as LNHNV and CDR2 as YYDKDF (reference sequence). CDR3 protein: CATSEGVGDSRSYEQYF. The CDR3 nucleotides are TGTGCCACCAGCGAGGGGGTTGGGGATTCCCGCTCCTACGAGCAGTACTTC.

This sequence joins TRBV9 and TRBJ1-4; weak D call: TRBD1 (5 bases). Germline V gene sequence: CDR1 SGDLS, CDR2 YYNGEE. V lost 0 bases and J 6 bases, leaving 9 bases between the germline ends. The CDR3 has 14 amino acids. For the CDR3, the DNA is TGTGCCAGCAGCGTAGATGGGACTGATGAAAAACTGTTTTTT. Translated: CASSVDGTDEKLFF.

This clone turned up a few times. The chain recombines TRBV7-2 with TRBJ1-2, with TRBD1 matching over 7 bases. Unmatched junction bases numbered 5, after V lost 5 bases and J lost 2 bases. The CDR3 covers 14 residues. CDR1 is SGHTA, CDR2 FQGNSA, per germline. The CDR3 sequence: CASSQTGWNYGYTF. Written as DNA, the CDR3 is TGTGCCAGCAGCCAGACAGGGTGGAACTATGGCTACACCTTC.